The T cell receptor beta chain under discussion was sequenced for a study of blood T cell repertoires in COVID-19. Study overall: Acute-phase and convalescent COVID-19 samples originated in the United States, Italy and Spain.

Original analysis: It was from reference gene primer amplification that nucleated cell counts were estimated. Produced via immunoSEQ multiplex PCR; TCRdb's table is partial and in-frame only. Clonal size and the V and J genes are those of that table, whereas D and trimming came from the DNA. The sample carries under 450,000 clones, roughly nine tenths recorded once. Those enrolled, adults aged roughly 18 to 90 years, came from about two dozen US areas. Exposed participants came across a COVID-19 case within 2 weeks before study entry. The V gene's germline CDR1 is SGHAT and CDR2 FQNNGV. V shed 5 bases and J shed 3 bases, with 11 bases lying between them. This CDR3 comprises 14 residues.

The sequencing input was PBMCs or T cells enriched from blood (not recorded which). The origin of this receptor is a woman aged 40 to 50 who had been exposed to COVID-19. This chain joins TRBV11-2 and TRBJ2-1; D remains ambiguous. CDR3 protein: CASSRGWSYNEQFF. In DNA, the CDR3 is TGTGCCAGCAGCCGCGGCTGGAGCTACAATGAGCAGTTCTTC.